Each of the 16 T cell receptor beta chains below was sequenced from the same sample in a study of response to subunit inactivated influenza vaccine. A single record per CDR3 protein comes from TCRdb applying MiXCR to the RT-PCR reads. The repertoire holds about 520,000 distinct CDR3 sequences, 6% to 9% seen once, with about an eighth in the top ten. The source material was PBMCs from blood, sampled around 25 months after vaccination. These receptors were collected from a man aged 45 to 70 who received an inactivated influenza vaccine.

There are many counts of this clonotype. The rearrangement uses TRBV28 and TRBJ2-1, with TRBD1 identical over 9 bases. From germline, CDR1 is MDHEN and CDR2 SYDVKM. The trim removed 1 base at V and 3 bases at J, leaving 4 bases unmatched. The CDR3 sequence is 16 residues long. The CDR3 spells CASSLSGTGRYNEQFF. The CDR3 DNA is TGTGCCAGCAGTTTATCTGGGACAGGGCGCTACAATGAGCAGTTCTTC.

The sample holds many counts of this clonotype. The genes are TRBV7-3 and TRBJ1-2; 7 nucleotides match TRBD1. The CDR3 contains 14 residues. Germline-derived CDR1 and CDR2 are SGHTA and FQGTGA. V gave up 3 bases and J gave up 6 bases; unmatched junction bases: 7. CDR3 in amino acids: CASSLGRGLDGYTF. The CDR3 DNA reads TGTGCCAGCAGCTTGGGTAGGGGGCTTGATGGCTACACCTTC.

The chain combines TRBV3-1 with TRBJ1-1; D might be TRBD1 (6 bases). V shed 1 base and J shed 3 bases, with 12 bases lying between them. Per germline, CDR1 LGHDT and CDR2 YNNKEL (reference sequence). The CDR3 is 15 amino acids. CDR3: CASSQGGGWYTEAFF. The CDR3 region has the DNA TGTGCCAGCAGCCAAGGCGGGGGCTGGTACACTGAAGCTTTCTTT.

This clonotype has a handful of counts. The V call is TRBV29-1, the J call TRBJ2-7; TRBD1 aligns across 10 bases. Germline V gene data show CDR1 as SQVTM and CDR2 as ANQGSEA. Unmatched junction bases numbered 12, after V lost 0 bases and J lost 4 bases. This CDR3 is built from 17 residues. CDR3 sequence (DNA): TGCAGCGTTGAAGATCTGTCGTCGACAGGGGGCCTGTACGAGCAGTACTTC. Protein: CSVEDLSSTGGLYEQYF.

This clonotype was seen ten or more times. This CDR3 reads CASILDRASKRDTQYF. DNA of the CDR3: TGTGCCAGCATCCTTGACAGGGCCTCTAAGAGGGATACGCAGTATTTT. The genes are TRBV2 and TRBJ2-3, with 7 nucleotides matching TRBD1. This CDR3 contains 16 residues. V shed 7 bases, J shed 6 bases, and the junction held 16 bases outside the gene matches. Germline V gene sequence: CDR1 SNHLY, CDR2 FYNNEI.

The chain combines TRBV10-2 with TRBJ2-1; D may match TRBD1 or TRBD2 (6 bases each). With 2 bases removed from V and 0 bases from J, the gap between germline ends came to 14 bases. The CDR3 totals 17 residues. Per the germline V gene, CDR1 is WSHSY and CDR2 is SAAADI. The CDR3 DNA is TGCGCCAGCAGTGAGAGGTTAGGGGGGAGCTCCTACAATGAGCAGTTCTTC. Protein: CASSERLGGSSYNEQFF.

The rearrangement joins TRBV20-1 to TRBJ2-5, with 8 bases fitting TRBD1. The CDR3 runs to 15 residues. J gave up 0 bases and V 2 bases, and 5 bases lay outside the gene matches. The germline V gene encodes CDR1 DFQATT and CDR2 SNEGSKA (reference sequence). Here the CDR3 reads CSARPDRGNQETQYF. The CDR3 bases are TGCAGTGCTAGACCCGACAGGGGAAACCAAGAGACCCAGTACTTC.

In regard to this clonotype: The junction departs from the called germline gene at one end, perhaps through a read error. The J gene is TRBJ2-7, the V gene TRBV20-1, with TRBD2 identical over 12 bases. There are 14 residues in the CDR3. Germline-derived CDR1 and CDR2 are DFQATT and SNEGSKA (reference sequence). The CDR3 nucleotides are TGCAGTGCACCGAGGACTAGCGGGACTAACGAGCTGTACTTC. Its protein is CSAPRTSGTNELYF.

This clonotype has a handful of counts. This chain links TRBV20-1 with TRBJ1-1; 11 bases agree with TRBD1. The ends lost 2 bases at V and 5 bases at J; junction bases unmatched: 7. Germline lookup yields CDR1 DFQATT and CDR2 SNEGSKA (reference sequence). CDR3 length: 15 amino acids. CDR3 sequence reads: CSARRGQGAGTEAFF. The CDR3 coding sequence is TGCAGTGCTAGAAGAGGACAGGGGGCGGGTACTGAAGCTTTCTTT.

The V call is TRBV7-8, the J call TRBJ2-7; 10 positions match TRBD1. The CDR3 spans 17 residues. The ends lost 5 bases at V and 2 bases at J; junction bases unmatched: 12. The V gene's germline CDR1 is SGHVS and CDR2 FQNEAQ. The chain's CDR3 is CASSARVRTGGTYEQYF. The CDR3 DNA reads TGTGCCAGCAGCGCCAGGGTTAGGACAGGGGGAACCTACGAGCAGTACTTC.

This chain joins TRBV7-2 and TRBJ2-3, with a weak D call TRBD2 (6 bases). The CDR3 is 14 amino acids. V was shortened by 3 bases and J by 4 bases, with 11 bases between the two germline ends. The germline CDR1 and CDR2 sequences are SGHTA and FQGNSA. CDR3 loop: CASSLPGSADTQYF. Here the CDR3 DNA reads TGTGCCAGCAGCTTGCCCGGGAGCGCAGATACGCAGTATTTT.

The chain uses TRBV20-1 and TRBJ2-2; TRBD2 matches at 9 bases. The CDR3 length is 17 residues. J gave up 5 bases and V 0 bases, and 10 bases lay outside the gene matches. Germline assignment: CDR1 DFQATT and CDR2 SNEGSKA (reference sequence). The CDR3: CSARDVLAGVRTGELFF. DNA for the CDR3: TGCAGTGCTAGAGATGTATTAGCGGGAGTGAGAACCGGGGAGCTGTTTTTT.

This sequence joins TRBV20-1 and TRBJ1-2; the D is unclear. The CDR3 totals 16 residues. Germline CDR1 reads DFQATT; CDR2 reads SNEGSKA (reference sequence). Trimming left V 0 bases short and J 2 bases short, with 16 bases between. CDR3 nucleotides: TGCAGTGCTAGAGAATGGCCGCCTACCGTCAACTATGGCTACACCTTC. This translates into CSAREWPPTVNYGYTF.

The rearrangement links TRBV20-1 to TRBJ2-7, with a tentative D call TRBD1 (5 bases). Trimming removed 5 bases at V and 0 bases at J, with 17 bases between. The germline V gene encodes CDR1 DFQATT and CDR2 SNEGSKA (reference sequence). This CDR3 is 15 amino acids long. The chain's CDR3 is CSALDTYHTSYEQYF. DNA for the CDR3: TGCAGTGCTCTGGACACTTACCATACCTCCTACGAGCAGTACTTC.

This chain joins TRBV7-9 and TRBJ2-4; D gene uncertain. The CDR3 totals 15 residues. Trimming cost V 5 bases and J 3 bases, with 14 bases left between them. Germline V gene data show CDR1 as SEHNR and CDR2 as FQNEAQ (reference sequence). The CDR3 DNA sequence: TGTGCCAGCAGCCGCGTCGATTCTGTCAAAAACATTCAGTACTTC. Protein sequence: CASSRVDSVKNIQYF.

In this sample, this clonotype turned up many times. The chain joins TRBV20-1 to TRBJ2-7; 9 bases agree with TRBD1. V dropped 5 bases and J dropped 5; count of bases not matched to a gene: 13. Germline assignment: CDR1 DFQATT and CDR2 SNEGSKA (reference sequence). This CDR3 comprises 15 residues. CDR3 sequence (DNA): TGCAGTGCTGACAGGCCCGGGACAGGGAGAGACGAGCAGTACTTC. Translating gives CSADRPGTGRDEQYF.